The rows below give T cell receptor beta chains drawn from one sample of a study of neurological immune-mediated disorders. TCRdb passed the 5' RACE reads through MiXCR, listing each CDR3 protein once. The sample yields 70,000 to 90,000 distinct CDR3 sequences, roughly 4.7% seen once. Material for sequencing was PBMCs. The receptors were sampled from a woman younger than 45 with multiple sclerosis. Each CDR3 is given with its conserved first and last residue. A D gene is named only where the DNA matches it firmly. Some rows have no size entry. The others give once, few or many, or a class for an expanded clone.

j_call: TRBJ2-5; clone_size: many; v_call: TRBV20-1; d_call: -; cdr3_aa: CSAFSARAGETQYF; cdr3_nt: TGCAGTGCTTTTTCGGCGCGAGCCGGGGAGACCCAGTACTTC
j_call: TRBJ2-5; clone_size: many; v_call: TRBV5-1; d_call: -; cdr3_aa: CASSSEPGLVETQYF; cdr3_nt: TGCGCCAGCAGCTCGGAACCGGGACTCGTAGAGACCCAGTACTTC
j_call: TRBJ2-2; clone_size: -; v_call: TRBV18; d_call: -; cdr3_aa: CASSPRDSSGELFF; cdr3_nt: TGTGCCAGCTCACCGCGGGACAGTTCCGGGGAGCTGTTTTTT
j_call: TRBJ1-4; clone_size: many; v_call: TRBV20-1; d_call: -; cdr3_aa: CSARDEFGLWAVF; cdr3_nt: TGCAGTGCTAGAGATGAGTTCGGATTATGGGCGGTTTTT
j_call: TRBJ2-5; clone_size: many; v_call: TRBV20-1; d_call: -; cdr3_aa: CSARWQEETQYF; cdr3_nt: TGCAGTGCTAGATGGCAGGAGGAGACCCAGTACTTC
j_call: TRBJ2-1; clone_size: few; v_call: TRBV29-1; d_call: -; cdr3_aa: CSVEGYGNEQFF; cdr3_nt: TGCAGCGTTGAAGGCTACGGAAATGAGCAGTTCTTC
j_call: TRBJ2-7; clone_size: many; v_call: TRBV12-3/TRBV12-4; d_call: TRBD2; cdr3_aa: CASRATSGSSYEQYF; cdr3_nt: TGTGCCAGCAGGGCCACTAGCGGGAGCTCCTACGAGCAGTACTTC
j_call: TRBJ1-2; clone_size: many; v_call: TRBV20-1; d_call: TRBD1; cdr3_aa: CSAGGQQMPYGYTF; cdr3_nt: TGCAGTGCGGGGGGACAGCAGATGCCCTATGGCTACACCTTC
j_call: TRBJ2-2; clone_size: many; v_call: TRBV2; d_call: -; cdr3_aa: CASSESLRGELFF; cdr3_nt: TGTGCCAGCAGTGAATCGTTGCGTGGGGAGCTGTTTTTT
j_call: TRBJ2-1; clone_size: many; v_call: TRBV14; d_call: -; cdr3_aa: CASSQGGFGFF; cdr3_nt: TGTGCCAGCAGCCAAGGGGGGTTTGGGTTCTTC
j_call: TRBJ2-2; clone_size: many; v_call: TRBV11-3; d_call: -; cdr3_aa: CASRSTKEGKDGELFF; cdr3_nt: TGTGCCAGCAGATCCACCAAGGAGGGAAAGGATGGGGAGCTGTTTTTT
j_call: TRBJ1-2; clone_size: many; v_call: TRBV20-1; d_call: TRBD1; cdr3_aa: CSAGDSYGYTF; cdr3_nt: TGCAGTGCTGGGGACAGCTATGGCTACACCTTC
j_call: TRBJ2-1; clone_size: many; v_call: TRBV12-3/TRBV12-4; d_call: -; cdr3_aa: CASFWERGEQFF; cdr3_nt: TGTGCCAGCTTTTGGGAGAGGGGGGAACAGTTCTTC
j_call: TRBJ2-4; clone_size: -; v_call: TRBV20-1; d_call: -; cdr3_aa: CTARDQGGAKQIQYF; cdr3_nt: TGCACTGCTAGAGATCAGGGGGGAGCCAAACAAATTCAGTACTTC
j_call: TRBJ1-1; clone_size: few; v_call: TRBV6-5; d_call: -; cdr3_aa: CASSLGTVANTEAFF; cdr3_nt: TGTGCCAGCAGTTTAGGGACGGTAGCTAACACTGAAGCTTTCTTT
j_call: TRBJ2-3; clone_size: many; v_call: TRBV24-1; d_call: TRBD2; cdr3_aa: CATSEERGRDTQYF; cdr3_nt: TGTGCCACCAGTGAGGAGCGGGGGCGAGATACGCAGTATTTT
j_call: TRBJ2-5; clone_size: many; v_call: TRBV5-1; d_call: TRBD2; cdr3_aa: CASSLEPPSGQETQYF; cdr3_nt: TGCGCCAGCAGCTTGGAACCCCCTAGCGGGCAAGAGACCCAGTACTTC
j_call: TRBJ1-4; clone_size: many; v_call: TRBV12-3/TRBV12-4; d_call: -; cdr3_aa: CASSRRTTNEKLFF; cdr3_nt: TGTGCCAGCAGTCGCAGGACAACTAATGAAAAACTGTTTTTT
j_call: TRBJ2-1; clone_size: many; v_call: TRBV5-1; d_call: TRBD1; cdr3_aa: CASSLVRGQEQFF; cdr3_nt: TGCGCCAGCAGCTTGGTTAGGGGGCAGGAGCAGTTCTTC
j_call: TRBJ1-1; clone_size: many; v_call: TRBV10-3; d_call: -; cdr3_aa: CAISDRGNTEAFF; cdr3_nt: TGTGCCATCAGTGATAGGGGAAACACTGAAGCTTTCTTT
j_call: TRBJ2-7; clone_size: many; v_call: TRBV20-1; d_call: -; cdr3_aa: CSARGPGINEQYF; cdr3_nt: TGCAGTGCTAGAGGCCCGGGTATCAACGAGCAGTACTTC
j_call: TRBJ2-2; clone_size: -; v_call: TRBV7-8; d_call: TRBD2; cdr3_aa: CASSPRTSGASGELFF; cdr3_nt: TGTGCCAGCAGCCCCAGGACTAGCGGGGCGTCCGGGGAGCTGTTTTTT
j_call: TRBJ2-3; clone_size: few; v_call: TRBV30; d_call: TRBD2; cdr3_aa: CAWGLAGGDTQYF; cdr3_nt: TGTGCCTGGGGACTAGCGGGAGGGGATACGCAGTATTTT
j_call: TRBJ2-5; clone_size: few; v_call: TRBV20-1; d_call: TRBD1; cdr3_aa: CSARKTGGRGETQYF; cdr3_nt: TGCAGTGCTAGGAAAACAGGGGGTCGGGGAGAGACCCAGTACTTC
j_call: TRBJ2-5; clone_size: few; v_call: TRBV20-1; d_call: TRBD2; cdr3_aa: CSAAVAGNTETQYF; cdr3_nt: TGCAGTGCCGCGGTAGCGGGGAATACTGAGACCCAGTACTTC
j_call: TRBJ2-1; clone_size: many; v_call: TRBV5-1; d_call: -; cdr3_aa: CASRVGTSGLDEQFF; cdr3_nt: TGCGCCAGCAGGGTTGGTACTAGTGGCCTGGATGAGCAGTTCTTC
j_call: TRBJ2-3; clone_size: many; v_call: TRBV25-1; d_call: -; cdr3_aa: CASRGKEAISSTDTQYF; cdr3_nt: TGTGCCAGCAGAGGTAAGGAGGCCATTTCTAGCACAGATACGCAGTATTTT
j_call: TRBJ1-6; clone_size: many; v_call: TRBV20-1; d_call: -; cdr3_aa: CSALSGNARHNSPLHF; cdr3_nt: TGCAGTGCCCTTAGTGGGAATGCGCGACATAATTCACCCCTCCACTTT
j_call: TRBJ2-5; clone_size: -; v_call: TRBV5-1; d_call: -; cdr3_aa: CASSSFDRPETQYF; cdr3_nt: TGCGCCAGCAGCTCCTTTGACAGGCCGGAGACCCAGTACTTC
j_call: TRBJ1-2; clone_size: many; v_call: TRBV5-6; d_call: TRBD1; cdr3_aa: CASSYRDRPLGYTF; cdr3_nt: TGTGCCAGCAGCTATAGGGACAGGCCCCTCGGCTACACCTTC
j_call: TRBJ1-5; clone_size: many; v_call: TRBV10-3; d_call: -; cdr3_aa: CAISAEGGQPQHF; cdr3_nt: TGTGCCATCAGTGCGGAGGGGGGTCAGCCCCAGCATTTT
j_call: TRBJ2-7; clone_size: few; v_call: TRBV20-1; d_call: TRBD2; cdr3_aa: CSARDGSGSRQYF; cdr3_nt: TGCAGTGCTAGAGATGGGAGCGGGAGCCGGCAGTACTTC
j_call: TRBJ2-1; clone_size: medium-sized; v_call: TRBV15; d_call: TRBD2; cdr3_aa: CATSREVGLAGEDEQFF; cdr3_nt: TGTGCCACCAGCAGAGAAGTAGGGCTAGCGGGAGAAGATGAGCAGTTCTTC
j_call: TRBJ2-7; clone_size: many; v_call: TRBV12-3/TRBV12-4; d_call: -; cdr3_aa: CASSFSWDVAYEQYF; cdr3_nt: TGTGCCAGCAGTTTTTCCTGGGACGTAGCCTACGAGCAGTACTTC
j_call: TRBJ2-5; clone_size: many; v_call: TRBV9; d_call: -; cdr3_aa: CASSVIGGYQETQYF; cdr3_nt: TGTGCCAGCAGCGTCATTGGGGGATACCAAGAGACCCAGTACTTC
j_call: TRBJ2-2; clone_size: many; v_call: TRBV10-3; d_call: -; cdr3_aa: CAISESESGELFF; cdr3_nt: TGTGCCATCAGTGAGTCTGAGTCTGGGGAGCTGTTTTTT
j_call: TRBJ2-7; clone_size: many; v_call: TRBV20-1; d_call: -; cdr3_aa: CSARVPGLNYEQYF; cdr3_nt: TGCAGTGCTAGAGTCCCGGGACTGAACTACGAGCAGTACTTC
j_call: TRBJ1-1; clone_size: few; v_call: TRBV29-1; d_call: TRBD1; cdr3_aa: CSARQGRNTEAFF; cdr3_nt: TGCAGCGCTAGACAGGGGAGGAACACTGAAGCTTTCTTT
j_call: TRBJ2-2; clone_size: many; v_call: TRBV12-3/TRBV12-4; d_call: TRBD1; cdr3_aa: CASTLGQGNTGELFF; cdr3_nt: TGTGCCAGCACCCTGGGACAGGGGAACACCGGGGAGCTGTTTTTT
j_call: TRBJ2-5; clone_size: many; v_call: TRBV19; d_call: TRBD1; cdr3_aa: CATRGGQGFSKTQYF; cdr3_nt: TGTGCGACGAGAGGGGGACAGGGATTTTCTAAGACCCAGTACTTC
j_call: TRBJ2-3; clone_size: many; v_call: TRBV20-1; d_call: TRBD2; cdr3_aa: CSASPRLAGGPNTQYF; cdr3_nt: TGCAGTGCTAGTCCTAGACTAGCGGGGGGGCCAAATACGCAGTATTTT
j_call: TRBJ1-1; clone_size: few; v_call: TRBV20-1; d_call: -; cdr3_aa: CSARNQRGTEAFF; cdr3_nt: TGCAGTGCTAGGAATCAGAGGGGCACTGAAGCTTTCTTT
j_call: TRBJ2-7; clone_size: many; v_call: TRBV7-2; d_call: TRBD2; cdr3_aa: CASSPRPSGAGPSLLEQYF; cdr3_nt: TGTGCCAGCAGCCCCCGCCCCTCGGGAGCGGGACCCAGCCTTCTCGAGCAGTACTTC
j_call: TRBJ2-1; clone_size: many; v_call: TRBV18; d_call: TRBD1; cdr3_aa: CASSSPGTVNEQFF; cdr3_nt: TGTGCCAGCTCGTCCCCCGGGACAGTCAATGAGCAGTTCTTC
j_call: TRBJ2-1; clone_size: many; v_call: TRBV11-2; d_call: -; cdr3_aa: CASSLARGGLYNEQFF; cdr3_nt: TGTGCCAGCAGCTTAGCCCGCGGGGGCCTATACAATGAGCAGTTCTTC
j_call: TRBJ2-5; clone_size: many; v_call: TRBV5-1; d_call: -; cdr3_aa: CASSSPQETQYF; cdr3_nt: TGCGCCAGCAGCTCCCCACAAGAGACCCAGTACTTC
j_call: TRBJ2-7; clone_size: many; v_call: TRBV5-1; d_call: -; cdr3_aa: CASSVGTPGNEQYF; cdr3_nt: TGCGCCAGCAGCGTTGGCACACCGGGTAATGAGCAGTACTTC
j_call: TRBJ2-1; clone_size: few; v_call: TRBV20-1; d_call: -; cdr3_aa: CSARAPRATSDNEQFF; cdr3_nt: TGCAGTGCTAGAGCCCCCAGGGCAACCTCGGACAATGAGCAGTTCTTC
j_call: TRBJ1-1; clone_size: many; v_call: TRBV28; d_call: -; cdr3_aa: CASLTGVGVNTEAFF; cdr3_nt: TGTGCCAGCCTGACGGGGGTGGGGGTGAACACTGAAGCTTTCTTT
j_call: TRBJ1-1; clone_size: many; v_call: TRBV5-1; d_call: TRBD1; cdr3_aa: CASSVSPGGGGTEAFF; cdr3_nt: TGCGCCAGCAGCGTATCGCCAGGGGGCGGCGGCACTGAAGCTTTCTTT
j_call: TRBJ1-1; clone_size: many; v_call: TRBV6-5; d_call: -; cdr3_aa: CASSYLGPNTEAFF; cdr3_nt: TGTGCCAGCAGTTACCTGGGCCCAAACACTGAAGCTTTCTTT
j_call: TRBJ2-3; clone_size: many; v_call: TRBV15; d_call: TRBD2; cdr3_aa: CATSGETSGGSTDTQYF; cdr3_nt: TGTGCCACCAGCGGAGAGACTAGCGGGGGTAGCACAGATACGCAGTATTTT
j_call: TRBJ1-1; clone_size: many; v_call: TRBV25-1; d_call: -; cdr3_aa: CASSELGMGKGEAFF; cdr3_nt: TGTGCCAGCAGTGAATTGGGGATGGGAAAGGGTGAAGCTTTCTTT
j_call: TRBJ2-1; clone_size: many; v_call: TRBV20-1; d_call: -; cdr3_aa: CSAQASNEQFF; cdr3_nt: TGCAGTGCCCAGGCCTCAAATGAGCAGTTCTTC
j_call: TRBJ1-2; clone_size: many; v_call: TRBV10-2; d_call: -; cdr3_aa: CASSGTTSNYGYTF; cdr3_nt: TGCGCCAGCAGTGGGACGACTTCTAACTATGGCTACACCTTC
j_call: TRBJ2-5; clone_size: many; v_call: TRBV2; d_call: TRBD2; cdr3_aa: CASNPRTSGSGETQYF; cdr3_nt: TGTGCCAGCAACCCAAGGACTAGCGGGAGTGGTGAGACCCAGTACTTC
j_call: TRBJ2-1; clone_size: many; v_call: TRBV29-1; d_call: -; cdr3_aa: CSVGTGYNEQFF; cdr3_nt: TGCAGCGTGGGTACAGGGTACAATGAGCAGTTCTTC
j_call: TRBJ1-4; clone_size: many; v_call: TRBV10-2; d_call: -; cdr3_aa: CASSWDGQKLFF; cdr3_nt: TGCGCCAGCTCTTGGGACGGACAAAAACTGTTTTTT
j_call: TRBJ2-7; clone_size: many; v_call: TRBV11-2; d_call: TRBD2; cdr3_aa: CASSLDRTSGYEQYF; cdr3_nt: TGTGCCAGCAGCTTAGATCGGACTAGCGGTTACGAGCAGTACTTC
j_call: TRBJ1-2; clone_size: -; v_call: TRBV12-3/TRBV12-4; d_call: -; cdr3_aa: CASSPRSPIDGYTF; cdr3_nt: TGTGCCAGCAGCCCGCGCAGTCCGATCGATGGCTACACCTTC